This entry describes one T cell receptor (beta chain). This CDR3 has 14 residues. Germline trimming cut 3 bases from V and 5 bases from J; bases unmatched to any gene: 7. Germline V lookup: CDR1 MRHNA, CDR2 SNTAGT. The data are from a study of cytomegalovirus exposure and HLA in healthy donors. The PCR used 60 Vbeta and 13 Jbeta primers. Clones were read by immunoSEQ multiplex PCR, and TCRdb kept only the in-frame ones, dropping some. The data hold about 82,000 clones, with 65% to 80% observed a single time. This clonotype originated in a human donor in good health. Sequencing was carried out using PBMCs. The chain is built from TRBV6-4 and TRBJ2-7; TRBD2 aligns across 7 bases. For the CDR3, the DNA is TGTGCCAGCAGTGAAGGGAGGGATCGCGACGAGCAGTACTTC. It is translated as CASSEGRDRDEQYF.